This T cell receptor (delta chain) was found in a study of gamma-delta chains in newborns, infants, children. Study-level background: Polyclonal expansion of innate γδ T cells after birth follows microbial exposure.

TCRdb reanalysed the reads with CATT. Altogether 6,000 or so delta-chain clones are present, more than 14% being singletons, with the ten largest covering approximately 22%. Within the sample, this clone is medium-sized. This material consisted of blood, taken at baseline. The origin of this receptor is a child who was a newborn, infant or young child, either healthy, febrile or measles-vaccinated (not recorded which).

Here the CDR3 reads CAFRIPFSLSYLTGYFTDKLIF. The CDR3 nucleotides are TGTGCCTTTAGAATTCCCTTTTCTCTCAGTTACCTTACTGGCTACTTCACCGATAAACTCATCTTT. V gene TRDV3 combines with J gene TRDJ1, with a weak D call TRDD3 (5 bases). The V gene lost 0 bases and the J gene lost 1 base, with 36 bases spanning the gap. CDR1 and CDR2 (germline): TVYSNPD, GDNSRS (reference sequence). The CDR3 covers 22 residues.